Reported below is one T cell receptor (beta chain). No antigen is known for it. The data stem from a study of T cells in narcolepsy. Study-wide context: Patients with NT1 or NT2 and healthy control donors were enrolled. Study-level findings and limits: Comparing one patient's CSF and blood CD4+ clonotypes highlighted HCRT- and TRIB2-specific autoreactive clonotypes. Healthy controls reportedly lacked the autoreactive clonotypes serially found in patients' blood.

This table comes from immunoSEQ multiplex PCR, and its TCRdb copy is limited to in-frame clones, with some not included. The repertoire holds 20,000 to 25,000 clones, with approximately 85% as singletons. Germline V gene data show CDR1 as SGHVS and CDR2 as FQNEAQ. Trimming cost V 5 bases and J 4 bases; bases outside gene matches: 11. CDR3 length: 17 residues. This clonotype was obtained from a human donor in good health. Material: memory (CD45RA-) CD4+ T cells from blood. The chain joins TRBV7-8 to TRBJ2-7; TRBD2 matches at 13 bases. CDR3 bases: TGTGCCAGCAGCATAGGACTAGCGGGAGTTTCTCTTTACGAGCAGTACTTC. Its translation is CASSIGLAGVSLYEQYF.